Listed here is a single T cell receptor (beta chain). Its antigen is not identified. The data belong to a study of T cell responses to AZD1222 COVID-19 vaccine. The study, taken as a whole, reports: AZD1222 recipients seropositive at baseline numbered only six or seven. There were mostly white British donors and more females than males, and clonal diversity was possibly underestimated.

The data were produced by immunoSEQ multiplex PCR, yet TCRdb's version contains in-frame clones alone and is incomplete. The sample carries approximately 140,000 clones, approximately 92% recorded once. CDR3 length: 15 amino acids. Germline CDR1 reads LNHDA; CDR2 reads SQIVND (reference sequence). Trimming took off 4 bases at V and 1 base at J, with 14 bases between the two ends. The chain couples TRBV19 to TRBJ2-7; TRBD1 might be the D (6 bases). Material: peripheral blood, obtained 28 days after the second AZD1222 dose. The receptor's source is an adult who received the AZD1222 COVID-19 vaccine. The CDR3 DNA follows: TGTGCCAGTAGTAACGGAAACAGGGCATCCTACGAGCAGTACTTC. Residues: CASSNGNRASYEQYF.